What follows is one T cell receptor beta chain and its context. The CDR3 has 14 residues. J was trimmed by 2 bases and V by 4 bases; bases with no gene match: 5. The germline V gene has CDR1 SGHRS and CDR2 YFSETQ. This entry is derived from a study of blood T cell repertoires in COVID-19. Sequenced by immunoSEQ multiplex PCR; TCRdb stores in-frame clones only, minus some. The table has approximately 49,000 clones, 82% seen once. The TCR sequence derives from a woman aged 55-70 years with acute or convalescent COVID-19. The V and J genes are TRBV5-1 and TRBJ1-2; 7 positions match TRBD1. The specimen was peripheral blood. In DNA form, the CDR3 reads TGCGCCAGCAGCCGGGCGACAGGGAACTATGGCTACACCTTC. Its protein product is CASSRATGNYGYTF.